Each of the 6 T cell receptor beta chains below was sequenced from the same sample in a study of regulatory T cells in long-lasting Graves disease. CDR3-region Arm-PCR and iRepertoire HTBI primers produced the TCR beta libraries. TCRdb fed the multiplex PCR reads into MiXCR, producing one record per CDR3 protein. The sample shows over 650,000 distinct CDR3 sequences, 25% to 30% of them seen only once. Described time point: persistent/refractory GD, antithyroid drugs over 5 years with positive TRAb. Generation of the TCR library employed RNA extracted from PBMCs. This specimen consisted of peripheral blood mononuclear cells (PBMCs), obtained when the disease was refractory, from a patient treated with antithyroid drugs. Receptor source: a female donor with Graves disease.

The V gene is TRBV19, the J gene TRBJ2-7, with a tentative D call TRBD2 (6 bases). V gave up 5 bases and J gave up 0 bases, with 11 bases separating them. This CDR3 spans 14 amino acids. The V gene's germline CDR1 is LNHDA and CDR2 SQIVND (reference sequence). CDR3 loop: CASSGDSSSYEQYF. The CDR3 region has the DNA TGTGCCAGTAGTGGGGACTCCAGCTCCTACGAGCAGTACTTC.

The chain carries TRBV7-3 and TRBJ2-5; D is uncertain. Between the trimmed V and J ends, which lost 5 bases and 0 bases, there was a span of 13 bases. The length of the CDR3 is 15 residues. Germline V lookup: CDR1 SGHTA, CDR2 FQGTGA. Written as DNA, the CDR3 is TGTGCCAGCAGCCCAGGAAGGACGAACCAAGAGACCCAGTACTTC. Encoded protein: CASSPGRTNQETQYF.

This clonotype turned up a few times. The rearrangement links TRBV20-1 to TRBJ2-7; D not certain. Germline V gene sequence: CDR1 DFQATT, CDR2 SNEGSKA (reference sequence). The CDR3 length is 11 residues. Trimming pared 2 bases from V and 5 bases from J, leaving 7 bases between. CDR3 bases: TGCAGTGCTAGAATAGTTGACGAGCAGTACTTC. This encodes CSARIVDEQYF.

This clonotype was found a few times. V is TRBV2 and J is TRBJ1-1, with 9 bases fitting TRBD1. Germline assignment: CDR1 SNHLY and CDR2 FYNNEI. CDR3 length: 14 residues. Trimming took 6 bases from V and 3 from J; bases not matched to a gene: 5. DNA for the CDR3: TGTGCCAGCAGAACACAGGGGGCTCACACTGAAGCTTTCTTT. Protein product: CASRTQGAHTEAFF.

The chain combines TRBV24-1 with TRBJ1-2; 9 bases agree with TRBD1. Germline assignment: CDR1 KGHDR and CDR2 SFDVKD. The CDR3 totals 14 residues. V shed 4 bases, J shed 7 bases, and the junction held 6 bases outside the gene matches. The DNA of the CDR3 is TGTGCCACCAGTGACCGACAGGGGGGTGTTGGCTACACCTTC. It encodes CATSDRQGGVGYTF.

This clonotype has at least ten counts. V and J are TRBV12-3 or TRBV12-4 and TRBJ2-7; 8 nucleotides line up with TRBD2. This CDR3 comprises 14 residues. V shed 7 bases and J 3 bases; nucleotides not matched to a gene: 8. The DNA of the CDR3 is TGTGCCAGCACACGTGCGGGAGGTTACTACGAGCAGTACTTC. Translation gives CASTRAGGYYEQYF.